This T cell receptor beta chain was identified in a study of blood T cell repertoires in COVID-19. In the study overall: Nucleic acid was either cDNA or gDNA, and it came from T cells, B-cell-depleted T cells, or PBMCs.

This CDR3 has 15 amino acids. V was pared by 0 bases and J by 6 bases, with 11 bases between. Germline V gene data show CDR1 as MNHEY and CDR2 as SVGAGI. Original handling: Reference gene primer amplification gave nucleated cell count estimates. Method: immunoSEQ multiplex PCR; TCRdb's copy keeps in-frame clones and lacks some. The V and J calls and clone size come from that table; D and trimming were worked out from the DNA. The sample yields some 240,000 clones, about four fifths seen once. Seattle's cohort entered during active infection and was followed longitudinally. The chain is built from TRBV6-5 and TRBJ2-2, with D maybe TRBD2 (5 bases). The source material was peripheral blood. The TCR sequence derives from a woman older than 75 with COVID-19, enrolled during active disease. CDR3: CASSYSAGKSGELFF. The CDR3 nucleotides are TGTGCCAGCAGTTACTCGGCCGGGAAGTCCGGGGAGCTGTTTTTT.